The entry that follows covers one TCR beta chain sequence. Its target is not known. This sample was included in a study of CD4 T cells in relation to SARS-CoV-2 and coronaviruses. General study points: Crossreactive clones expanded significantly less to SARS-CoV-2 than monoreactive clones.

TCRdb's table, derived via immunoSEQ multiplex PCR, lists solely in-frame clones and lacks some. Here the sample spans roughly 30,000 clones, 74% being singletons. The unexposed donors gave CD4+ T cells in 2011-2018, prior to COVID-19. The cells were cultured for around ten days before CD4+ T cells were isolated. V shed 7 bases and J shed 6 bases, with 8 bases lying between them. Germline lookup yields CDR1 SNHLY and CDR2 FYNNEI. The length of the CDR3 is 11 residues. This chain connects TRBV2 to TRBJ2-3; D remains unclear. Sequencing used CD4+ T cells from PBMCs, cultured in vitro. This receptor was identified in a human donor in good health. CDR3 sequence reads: CASNPDDTQYF. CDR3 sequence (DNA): TGTGCCAGCAACCCTGACGATACGCAGTATTTT.